The clone carrying this T cell receptor (beta chain) occurred a few times. This CDR3 has 14 amino acids. The V end was cut by 2 bases, the J end by 3 bases, with 8 bases between. TCRdb passed the RT-PCR reads through MiXCR, listing each CDR3 protein once. The profile shows some 200,000 distinct CDR3 sequences, about 40% of them singletons. This sample is part of a study of patients and donors after allogeneic stem cell transplantation. The sample comprised blood, either unsorted or a sorted T cell fraction (not recorded which). This chain links TRBV12-3 or TRBV12-4 with TRBJ1-5; no reliable D call. This clonotype originated in a human donor who was either an allogeneic HSCT recipient or a stem cell or donor lymphocyte infusion donor (not recorded which). It is not recorded whose cells these are; they may come from a transplant donor. CDR3 amino acids: CASSLRSPNQPQHF. CDR3 nucleotides: TGTGCCAGCAGTTTAAGGAGCCCCAATCAGCCCCAGCATTTT.